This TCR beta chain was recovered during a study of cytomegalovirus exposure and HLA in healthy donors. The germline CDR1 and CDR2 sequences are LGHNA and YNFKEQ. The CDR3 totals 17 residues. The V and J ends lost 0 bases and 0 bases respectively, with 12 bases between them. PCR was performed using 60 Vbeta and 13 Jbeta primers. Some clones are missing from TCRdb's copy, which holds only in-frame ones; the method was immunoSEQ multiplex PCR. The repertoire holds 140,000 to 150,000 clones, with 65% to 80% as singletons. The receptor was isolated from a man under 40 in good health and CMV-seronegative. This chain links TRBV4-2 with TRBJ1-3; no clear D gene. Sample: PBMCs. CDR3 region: CASSQEPILSSGNTIYF. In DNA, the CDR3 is TGTGCCAGCAGCCAAGAGCCCATCCTCAGCTCTGGAAACACCATATATTTT.